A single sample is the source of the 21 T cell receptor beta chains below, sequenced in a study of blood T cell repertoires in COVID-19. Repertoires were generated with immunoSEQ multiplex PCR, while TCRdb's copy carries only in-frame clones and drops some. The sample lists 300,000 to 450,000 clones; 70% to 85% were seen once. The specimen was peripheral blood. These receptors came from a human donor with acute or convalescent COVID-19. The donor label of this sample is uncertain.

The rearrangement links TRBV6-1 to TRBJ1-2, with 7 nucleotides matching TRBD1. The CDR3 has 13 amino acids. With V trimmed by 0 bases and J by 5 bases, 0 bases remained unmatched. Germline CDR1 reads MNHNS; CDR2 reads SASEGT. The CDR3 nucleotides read TGTGCCAGCAGTGAAGCCAGGGGGTATGGCTACACCTTC. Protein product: CASSEARGYGYTF.

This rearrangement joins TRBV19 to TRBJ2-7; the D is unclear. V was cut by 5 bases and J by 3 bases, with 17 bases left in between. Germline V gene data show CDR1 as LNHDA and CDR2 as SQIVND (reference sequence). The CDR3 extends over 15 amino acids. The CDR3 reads CASSDPGRTFYEQYF. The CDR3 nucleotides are TGTGCCAGTAGTGATCCTGGGCGTACATTCTACGAGCAGTACTTC.

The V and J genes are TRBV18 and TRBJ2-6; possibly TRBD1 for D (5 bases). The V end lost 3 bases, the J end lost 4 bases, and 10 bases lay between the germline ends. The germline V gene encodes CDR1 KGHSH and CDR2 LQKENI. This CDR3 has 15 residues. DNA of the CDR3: TGTGCCAGCTCACCCGCCAGGGCCGGGGCCAACGTCCTGACTTTC. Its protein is CASSPARAGANVLTF.

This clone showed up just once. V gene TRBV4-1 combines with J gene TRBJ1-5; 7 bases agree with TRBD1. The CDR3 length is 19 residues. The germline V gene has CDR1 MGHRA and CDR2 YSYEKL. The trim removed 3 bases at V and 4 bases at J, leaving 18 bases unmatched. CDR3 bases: TGCGCCAGCAGCCATACAGCCCAAGCTAAGAACAGGGGTAATCAGCCCCAGCATTTT. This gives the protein CASSHTAQAKNRGNQPQHF.

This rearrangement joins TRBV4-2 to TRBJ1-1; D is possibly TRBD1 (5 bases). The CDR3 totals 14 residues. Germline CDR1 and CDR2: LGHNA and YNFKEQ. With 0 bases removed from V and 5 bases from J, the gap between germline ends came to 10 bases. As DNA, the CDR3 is TGTGCCAGCAGCCAAGATCGTGGGGGGACTGAAGCTTTCTTT. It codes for CASSQDRGGTEAFF.

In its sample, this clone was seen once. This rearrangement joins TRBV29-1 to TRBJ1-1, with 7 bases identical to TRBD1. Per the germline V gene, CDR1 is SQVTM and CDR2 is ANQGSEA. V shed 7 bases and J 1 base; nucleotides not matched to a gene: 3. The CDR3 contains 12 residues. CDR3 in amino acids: CSARQGNTEAFF. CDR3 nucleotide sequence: TGCAGCGCCAGACAGGGGAACACTGAAGCTTTCTTT.

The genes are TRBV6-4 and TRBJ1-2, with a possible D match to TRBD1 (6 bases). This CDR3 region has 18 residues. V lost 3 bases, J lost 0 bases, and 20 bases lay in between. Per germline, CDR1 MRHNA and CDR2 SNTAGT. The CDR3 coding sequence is TGTGCCAGCAGTGAACGCCCGGGACACCCCCGAGCTAACTATGGCTACACCTTC. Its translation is CASSERPGHPRANYGYTF.

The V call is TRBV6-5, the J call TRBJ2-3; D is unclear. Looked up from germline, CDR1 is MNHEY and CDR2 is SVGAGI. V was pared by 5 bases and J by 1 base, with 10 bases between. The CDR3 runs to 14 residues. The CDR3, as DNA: TGTGCCAGCAGTCTGCTATACGGCACAGATACGCAGTATTTT. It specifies CASSLLYGTDTQYF.

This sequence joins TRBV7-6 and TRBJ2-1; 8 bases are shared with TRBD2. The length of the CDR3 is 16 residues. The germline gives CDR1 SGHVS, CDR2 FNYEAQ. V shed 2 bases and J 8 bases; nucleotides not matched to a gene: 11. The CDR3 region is CASSLSSFGGADEQFF. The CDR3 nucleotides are TGTGCCAGCAGCTTATCCTCGTTCGGGGGGGCGGATGAGCAGTTCTTC. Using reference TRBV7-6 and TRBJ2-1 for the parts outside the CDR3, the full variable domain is GAGVSQSPRYKVTKRGQDVALRCDPISGHVSLYWYRQALGQGPEFLTYFNYEAQQDKSGLPNDRFSAERPEGSISTLTIQRTEQRDSAMYRCASSLSSFGGADEQFFGPGTRLTVL.

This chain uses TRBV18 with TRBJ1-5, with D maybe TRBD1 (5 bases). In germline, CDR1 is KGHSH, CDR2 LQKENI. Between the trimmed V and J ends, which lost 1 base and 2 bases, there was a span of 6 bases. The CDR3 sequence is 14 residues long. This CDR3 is CASSPQTGNQPQHF. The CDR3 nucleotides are TGTGCCAGCTCACCACAGACAGGCAATCAGCCCCAGCATTTT. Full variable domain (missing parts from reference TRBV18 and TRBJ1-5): NAGVMQNPRHLVRRRGQEARLRCSPMKGHSHVYWYRQLPEEGLKFMVYLQKENIIDESGMPKERFSAEFPKEGPSILRIQQVVRGDSAAYFCASSPQTGNQPQHFGDGTRLSIL.

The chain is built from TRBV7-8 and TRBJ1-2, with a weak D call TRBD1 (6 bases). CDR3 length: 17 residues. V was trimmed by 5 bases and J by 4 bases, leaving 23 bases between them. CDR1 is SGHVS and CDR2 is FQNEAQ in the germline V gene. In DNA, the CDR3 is TGTGCCAGCAGCGTTATCGGGGGGGACACGGGGCGCTATGGCTACACCTTC. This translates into CASSVIGGDTGRYGYTF.

This chain's CDR3 is CASSQVAGGLETQYF. CDR3 sequence (DNA): TGCGCCAGCAGCCAAGTAGCGGGGGGGCTGGAGACCCAGTACTTC. The J gene is TRBJ2-5, the V gene TRBV4-1; 11 bases match TRBD2. V lost 1 base, J lost 5 bases, and 3 bases stayed unmatched. The CDR3 contains 15 residues. CDR1 MGHRA and CDR2 YSYEKL come from the germline V gene.

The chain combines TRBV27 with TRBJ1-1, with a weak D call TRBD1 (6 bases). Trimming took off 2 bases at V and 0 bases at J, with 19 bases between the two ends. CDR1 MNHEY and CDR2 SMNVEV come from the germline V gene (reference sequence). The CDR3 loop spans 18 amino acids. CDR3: CASSLDGTGRGMNTEAFF. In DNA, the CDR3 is TGTGCCAGCAGTTTAGATGGAACAGGGCGGGGGATGAACACTGAAGCTTTCTTT.

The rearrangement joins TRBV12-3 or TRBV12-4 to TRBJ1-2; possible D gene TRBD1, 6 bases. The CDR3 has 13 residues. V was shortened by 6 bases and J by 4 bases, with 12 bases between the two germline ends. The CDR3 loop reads CASRKDSRYGYTF. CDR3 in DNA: TGTGCCAGCAGAAAGGACAGCCGCTATGGCTACACCTTC.

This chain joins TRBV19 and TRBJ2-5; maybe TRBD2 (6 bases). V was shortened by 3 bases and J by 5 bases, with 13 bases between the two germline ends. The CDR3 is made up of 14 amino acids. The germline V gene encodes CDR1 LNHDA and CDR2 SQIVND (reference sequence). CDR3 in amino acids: CASSISKGGETQYF. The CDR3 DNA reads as TGTGCCAGTAGTATTTCGAAGGGAGGTGAGACCCAGTACTTC.

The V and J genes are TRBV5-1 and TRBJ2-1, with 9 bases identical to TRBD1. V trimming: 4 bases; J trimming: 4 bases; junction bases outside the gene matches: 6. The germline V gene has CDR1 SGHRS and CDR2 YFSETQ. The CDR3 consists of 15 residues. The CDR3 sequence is CASSQSGQGYNEQFF. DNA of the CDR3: TGCGCCAGCAGCCAATCGGGACAGGGTTACAATGAGCAGTTCTTC.

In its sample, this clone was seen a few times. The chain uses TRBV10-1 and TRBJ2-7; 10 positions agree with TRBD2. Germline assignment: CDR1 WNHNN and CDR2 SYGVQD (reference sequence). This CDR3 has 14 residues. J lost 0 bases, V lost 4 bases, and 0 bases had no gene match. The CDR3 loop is CASSASGGSYEQYF. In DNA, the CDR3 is TGCGCCAGCAGTGCTAGCGGGGGCTCCTACGAGCAGTACTTC.

CDR3 in amino acids: CATTIKRIPRGGYSNQPQHF. CDR3 coding DNA: TGTGCCACCACAATAAAACGGATTCCACGGGGGGGTTATAGCAATCAGCCCCAGCATTTT. V gene TRBV6-4 combines with J gene TRBJ1-5, with D maybe TRBD1 (5 bases). There are 20 residues in the CDR3. Trimming took 10 bases from V and 0 from J, leaving 31 bases between them. Germline lookup yields CDR1 MRHNA and CDR2 SNTAGT.

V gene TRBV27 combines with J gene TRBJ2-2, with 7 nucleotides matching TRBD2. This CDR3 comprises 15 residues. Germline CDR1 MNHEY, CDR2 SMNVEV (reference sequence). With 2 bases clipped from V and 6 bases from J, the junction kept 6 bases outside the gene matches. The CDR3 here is CASSLTGGGSGELFF. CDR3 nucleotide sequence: TGTGCCAGCAGTTTAACCGGCGGGGGATCCGGGGAGCTGTTTTTT.

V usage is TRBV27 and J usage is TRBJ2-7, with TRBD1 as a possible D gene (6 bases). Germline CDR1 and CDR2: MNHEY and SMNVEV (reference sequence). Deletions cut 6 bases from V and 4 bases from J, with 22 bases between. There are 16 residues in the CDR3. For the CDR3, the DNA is TGTGCCAGCAGCGATGTTGTCACAGGGAAGTGGTACGAGCAGTACTTC. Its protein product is CASSDVVTGKWYEQYF.

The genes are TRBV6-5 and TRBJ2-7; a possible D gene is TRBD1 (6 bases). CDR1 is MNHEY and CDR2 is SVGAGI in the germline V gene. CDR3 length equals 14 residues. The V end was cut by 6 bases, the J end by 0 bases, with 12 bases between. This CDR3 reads CASSRGFSSYEQYF. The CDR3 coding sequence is TGTGCCAGCAGCAGGGGTTTTAGCTCCTACGAGCAGTACTTC.